This TCR beta chain comes out of a study of vaccination and CD4 T cells after COVID-19. The CDR3 consists of 16 residues. V lost 1 base and J lost 2; bases outside the gene matches: 9. Per germline, CDR1 DFQATT and CDR2 SNEGSKA (reference sequence). Specified treatment: approximately 9-day PBMC culture with coronavirus spike peptide pools or control peptides (ViraFEST assay). As to this clonotype: Its antigen is undetermined.

Sequencing of the DNA from cultured CD4+ T cells was carried out with the Oncomine TCR Beta short-read assay. TCRdb itself ran the PCR reads through MiXCR, one entry per CDR3 protein. The data hold roughly 14,000 distinct CDR3 sequences, with 55% observed a single time. This chain uses TRBV20-1 with TRBJ2-7; 9 bases are shared with TRBD2. The receptor comes from a human donor who had recovered from COVID-19. Sequencing used CD4+ T cells from blood, cultured in vitro. CDR3 DNA sequence: TGCAGTGCTAGAGGGAGGCTAGCGGGGACCACCTACGAGCAGTACTTC. Translated: CSARGRLAGTTYEQYF.